The next 21 T cell receptor beta chains were all read from a single sample in a study of blood T cell repertoires in COVID-19. Generated by immunoSEQ multiplex PCR, the TCRdb table keeps only in-frame clones and is missing some. The sample lists about 140,000 clones; about 88% were seen once. Sample: peripheral blood. The origin of the receptors is a human donor with COVID-19, enrolled during active disease. The donor label of this sample is uncertain.

The chain carries TRBV3-1 (or the pseudogene TRBV3-2) and TRBJ2-7; 11 bases are shared with TRBD2. Unmatched junction bases numbered 10, after V lost 3 bases and J lost 3 bases. The CDR3 has 17 residues. CDR1 and CDR2 (germline): LGHDT, YNNKEL (reference sequence). The CDR3 DNA is TGTGCCAGCAGCCACTTGGGACTAGCGGCGAGGAGCTACGAGCAGTACTTC. Translated: CASSHLGLAARSYEQYF.

This CDR3 is CASSEALAGSYEQYF. The CDR3 coding sequence is TGTGCCAGCAGTGAAGCACTAGCGGGCTCCTACGAGCAGTACTTC. The genes are TRBV6-1 and TRBJ2-7; TRBD2 matches 9 bases. CDR1 MNHNS and CDR2 SASEGT come from the germline V gene. Losses at the gene ends were 0 bases for V and 0 bases for J; bases not matched to a gene: 0. This CDR3 has 15 residues.

The CDR3 nucleotides are TGTGCCAGCGGGCTGTTTGGAAACACCATATATTTT. This codes for CASGLFGNTIYF. This chain links TRBV28 with TRBJ1-3; D unclear. Germline loops: CDR1 MDHEN, CDR2 SYDVKM. With 8 bases removed from V and 3 bases from J, the gap between germline ends came to 8 bases. CDR3 size: 12 residues.

The rearrangement links TRBV11-3 to TRBJ2-1, with 9 bases matching TRBD1. Germline lookup yields CDR1 SGHNT and CDR2 YENEEA. CDR3 length: 13 residues. V lost 5 bases and J lost 15; bases outside the gene matches: 11. The CDR3 DNA sequence: TGTGCCAGCAGCCAAGCTTGGGGGGGACAGGGGTTCTTC. Translated: CASSQAWGGQGFF. The full variable domain, with the rest looked up from reference TRBV11-3 and TRBJ2-1, is EAGVVQSPRYKIIEKKQPVAFWCNPISGHNTLYWYLQNLGQGPELLIRYENEEAVDDSQLPKDRFSAERLKGVDSTLKIQPAELGDSAVYLCASSQAWGGQGFFGPGTRLTVL.

V and J are TRBV3-1 (or the pseudogene TRBV3-2) and TRBJ1-1; 11 bases match TRBD1. Germline V gives CDR1 LGHDT, CDR2 YNNKEL (reference sequence). This CDR3 contains 15 residues. The trim removed 7 bases at V and 7 bases at J, leaving 11 bases unmatched. This CDR3 is CASTYFGTGGFEAFF. CDR3 nucleotides: TGTGCCAGCACCTATTTCGGGACAGGGGGATTTGAAGCTTTCTTT.

As to this clone: One end of the junction is discordant with germline, which a read error may explain. The V gene is TRBV15, the J gene TRBJ1-2; 7 bases line up with TRBD1. The germline gives CDR1 LNHNV, CDR2 YYDKDF (reference sequence). The CDR3 length is 12 residues. This CDR3 is CATSTGVYGYTF. CDR3 nucleotides: TGTGCCACGAGCACAGGGGTCTATGGCTACACCTTC.

The chain recombines TRBV24-1 with TRBJ1-5; D possibly corresponds to TRBD1 (6 bases). V was trimmed by 5 bases and J by 1 base, leaving 11 bases between them. Germline V gene data show CDR1 as KGHDR and CDR2 as SFDVKD. The length of the CDR3 is 15 residues. In DNA, the CDR3 is TGTGCCACCAGTGCACCAGGGGACAGCAATCAGCCCCAGCATTTT. This sequence encodes CATSAPGDSNQPQHF.

The gene calls are TRBV3-1 (or the pseudogene TRBV3-2) and TRBJ2-3; D might be TRBD1 (6 bases). The CDR3 is 15 residues long. V lost 0 bases to trimming and J lost 9 bases, with 16 bases between them. Germline assignment: CDR1 LGHDT and CDR2 YNNKEL (reference sequence). The CDR3 nucleotides read TGTGCCAGCAGCCAAGATCCGGCAGGGGCCCGCACGCAGTATTTT. Amino acid sequence: CASSQDPAGARTQYF.

CDR3 in DNA: TGTGCCAGCAGTAAGCGGGGGGGCGGGCAAGAGACCCAGTACTTC. It specifies CASSKRGGGQETQYF. This chain uses TRBV25-1 with TRBJ2-5; 10 nucleotides agree with TRBD2. This CDR3 is built from 15 residues. The germline V gene encodes CDR1 MGHDK and CDR2 SYGVNS. J gave up 2 bases and V 5 bases, and 5 bases lay outside the gene matches.

This clone was counted a single time. The chain joins TRBV5-1 to TRBJ2-2, with 10 nucleotides matching TRBD2. V trimming: 1 base; J trimming: 2 bases; junction bases outside the gene matches: 2. The CDR3 totals 16 residues. Germline V CDR1 and CDR2: SGHRS, YFSETQ. CDR3 protein: CASSLLAGVNTGELFF. Here the CDR3 DNA reads TGCGCCAGCAGCTTGCTAGCGGGGGTCAACACCGGGGAGCTGTTTTTT.

This clone was seen only once. The chain carries TRBV19 and TRBJ1-5, with a possible D match to TRBD1 (6 bases). CDR3 size: 14 residues. The V gene's germline CDR1 is LNHDA and CDR2 SQIVND (reference sequence). Trimming stripped 10 bases from V and 5 bases from J, with 18 bases between. In nucleotides, the CDR3 is TGTGCCACCCAGACAGGTGAGGACCATCAGCCCCAGCATTTT. This codes for CATQTGEDHQPQHF.

CDR3 nucleotide sequence: TGTGCCAGCAGTGAAGGGGCCCGGGACAGGGTGTACGAGCAGTACTTC. Protein sequence: CASSEGARDRVYEQYF. This chain joins TRBV25-1 and TRBJ2-7, with 9 bases identical to TRBD1. Germline V gene sequence: CDR1 MGHDK, CDR2 SYGVNS. Trimming took 2 bases from V and 4 from J; bases not matched to a gene: 9. The CDR3 extends over 16 amino acids.

The chain carries TRBV5-1 and TRBJ1-1; 7 bases agree with TRBD1. Unmatched junction bases numbered 4, after V lost 0 bases and J lost 8 bases. The germline gives CDR1 SGHRS, CDR2 YFSETQ. This CDR3 has 13 residues. The DNA for the CDR3 is TGCGCCAGCAGCTTGGAGGGGGGACAGGAAGCTTTCTTT. It encodes CASSLEGGQEAFF.

V is TRBV4-1 and J is TRBJ1-4; 7 bases map to TRBD1. The V and J ends lost 3 bases and 13 bases, in that order; junction bases with no gene match: 5. This CDR3 comprises 12 residues. From germline, CDR1 is MGHRA and CDR2 YSYEKL. The CDR3 loop is CASSQVQGGLFF. As DNA, the CDR3 is TGCGCCAGCAGCCAGGTTCAGGGGGGACTGTTTTTT.

The rearrangement uses TRBV3-1 (or the pseudogene TRBV3-2) and TRBJ1-6; D possibly corresponds to TRBD1 (6 bases). Trimming cost V 7 bases and J 2 bases, with 9 bases left between them. This CDR3 region has 14 residues. Looked up from germline, CDR1 is LGHDT and CDR2 is YNNKEL (reference sequence). CDR3 sequence reads: CASTTGTYNSPLHF. In DNA, the CDR3 is TGTGCCAGCACCACAGGGACCTATAATTCACCCCTCCACTTT.

The chain is built from TRBV6-4 and TRBJ2-1; D gene ambiguous. The V gene's germline CDR1 is MRHNA and CDR2 SNTAGT. Trimming took off 2 bases at V and 0 bases at J, with 8 bases between the two ends. There are 15 residues in the CDR3. The chain's CDR3 is CASSDTDSSYNEQFF. CDR3 nucleotide sequence: TGTGCCAGCAGTGACACCGATAGCTCCTACAATGAGCAGTTCTTC.

This chain links TRBV5-6 with TRBJ2-2; D is perhaps TRBD2 (6 bases). With 0 bases removed from V and 6 bases from J, the gap between germline ends came to 12 bases. The CDR3 totals 15 residues. CDR1 and CDR2 from the germline V gene are SGHDT and YYEEEE. The CDR3 DNA sequence: TGTGCCAGCAGCTTGGGGCCGGCTAGCGCCGGGGAGCTGTTTTTT. Translating it yields CASSLGPASAGELFF.

The DNA of the CDR3 is TGTGCCAGCAGTACAGTCCAGGGAATTGTGCACGGGGAGCTGTTTTTT. Its protein is CASSTVQGIVHGELFF. This chain uses TRBV27 with TRBJ2-2; TRBD1 is a possible D gene (5 bases). Between the trimmed V and J ends, which lost 5 bases and 7 bases, there was a span of 20 bases. The germline CDR1 and CDR2 sequences are MNHEY and SMNVEV (reference sequence). There are 16 residues in the CDR3.

This clone was counted once. The CDR3 nucleotides read TGTGCCAGCAGCGGGACAGGGGCGAGCAATCAGCCCCAGCATTTT. It encodes CASSGTGASNQPQHF. The chain combines TRBV9 with TRBJ1-5; 9 bases line up with TRBD1. CDR1 is SGDLS, CDR2 YYNGEE, per germline. The V segment lost 3 bases and the J segment 1 base; nucleotides outside the gene matches: 2. The CDR3 has 15 amino acids.

The chain joins TRBV11-2 to TRBJ2-5; TRBD2 matches 10 bases. Trimming took 6 bases from V and 5 from J; bases not matched to a gene: 15. CDR1 is SGHAT, CDR2 FQNNGV, per germline. The CDR3 has 17 amino acids. CDR3 nucleotide sequence: TGTGCCAGCAGGAAGAAGCGGGTAGCGGGGGGTTTCGAGACCCAGTACTTC. Protein: CASRKKRVAGGFETQYF.

The table lists this clone with a count of one. V and J are TRBV5-8 and TRBJ2-7; TRBD1 matches at 7 bases. The germline CDR1 and CDR2 sequences are SGHTS and YDEGEE. The CDR3 totals 15 residues. The V and J ends lost 4 bases and 6 bases, in that order; junction bases with no gene match: 13. The CDR3 region has the DNA TGTGCCAGCAGCGGAGGACAGGATTTTCTCTCCGAGCAGTACTTC. The encoded protein is CASSGGQDFLSEQYF.